This passage covers 28 T cell receptor beta chains from one sample sequenced in a study of blood T cell repertoires in COVID-19. Only in-frame clones appear in the TCRdb table, and some are missing; sequencing was by immunoSEQ multiplex PCR. Here the sample spans roughly 240,000 clones, over 80% being singletons. Sequenced: PBMCs or T cells enriched from blood (not recorded which). The receptor source for this set is a man aged 50 to 59 who had been exposed to COVID-19.

The chain has TRBV28 and TRBJ1-1; no reliable D call. The V and J ends lost 6 bases and 11 bases respectively, with 10 bases between them. The CDR3 length is 10 residues. Germline CDR1 MDHEN, CDR2 SYDVKM. The CDR3 here is CASSGALAFF. The DNA of the CDR3 is TGTGCCAGCAGCGGAGCACTGGCTTTCTTT.

DNA of the CDR3: TGCGCCAGCAGCTTGGGACTAGCGGGGGTGTGGGGAGATACGCAGTATTTT. It is translated as CASSLGLAGVWGDTQYF. This chain joins TRBV5-1 and TRBJ2-3; 12 bases are shared with TRBD2. There are 17 residues in the CDR3. Germline V CDR1 and CDR2: SGHRS, YFSETQ. V trimming: 0 bases; J trimming: 5 bases; junction bases outside the gene matches: 7.

This clone was found once. The chain links TRBV28 to TRBJ1-2; 10 bases fit TRBD1. This CDR3 comprises 14 residues. Germline V gene lookup returns CDR1 MDHEN and CDR2 SYDVKM. V was pared by 2 bases and J by 4 bases, with 1 base of the junction left unmatched. The chain's CDR3 is CASSLRDRGYGYTF. The CDR3 DNA follows: TGTGCCAGCAGTTTAAGGGACAGGGGCTATGGCTACACCTTC.

This sequence joins TRBV27 and TRBJ1-5; 9 bases match TRBD1. With 5 bases clipped from V and 6 bases from J, the junction kept 14 bases outside the gene matches. CDR1 is MNHEY, CDR2 SMNVEV, per germline (reference sequence). The CDR3 length is 17 residues. The CDR3 sequence: CASSLRSTGGSRQPQHF. The DNA of the CDR3 is TGTGCCAGCAGTCTCAGATCGACAGGGGGATCTCGTCAGCCCCAGCATTTT.

The CDR3 DNA reads as TGTGCCAGCAGCGCAAGGATTCCGGGACTCGTAAGCACCGGGGAGCTGTTTTTT. Residues: CASSARIPGLVSTGELFF. This chain links TRBV3-1 (or the pseudogene TRBV3-2) with TRBJ2-2; a weak D match, TRBD2 (6 bases). Germline assignment: CDR1 LGHDT and CDR2 YNNKEL (reference sequence). The CDR3 consists of 18 residues. V was cut by 5 bases and J by 4 bases, with 23 bases left in between.

CDR3 loop: CASSLNMDRSSGNTIYF. Here the CDR3 DNA reads TGCGCCAGCAGCTTGAACATGGACAGGAGCTCTGGAAACACCATATATTTT. The V call is TRBV5-1, the J call TRBJ1-3; 7 positions match TRBD1. Trimming removed 1 base from V and 0 bases from J; junction bases left unmatched: 7. Germline V gene sequence: CDR1 SGHRS, CDR2 YFSETQ. This CDR3 is built from 17 residues.

The rearrangement links TRBV5-1 to TRBJ1-3; D remains ambiguous. This CDR3 spans 13 amino acids. Germline-derived CDR1 and CDR2 are SGHRS and YFSETQ. V shed 7 bases and J shed 2 bases, with 10 bases lying between them. CDR3 nucleotide sequence: TGCGCCAGCGGCGGCGGGGCTGGAAACACCATATATTTT. Its translation: CASGGGAGNTIYF.

The chain uses TRBV5-1 and TRBJ1-2, with a tentative D call TRBD1 (6 bases). V was shortened by 4 bases and J by 6 bases, with 13 bases between the two germline ends. The length of the CDR3 is 13 residues. Germline CDR1 SGHRS, CDR2 YFSETQ. This chain's CDR3 is CASSIQGFNGYTF. The CDR3, as DNA: TGCGCCAGCAGCATACAGGGTTTCAATGGCTACACCTTC.

The gene calls are TRBV5-1 and TRBJ2-1; D possibly corresponds to TRBD1 (5 bases). Germline-derived CDR1 and CDR2 are SGHRS and YFSETQ. The CDR3 sequence is 14 residues long. V was clipped by 0 bases and J by 4 bases, with 8 bases between them. The DNA of the CDR3 is TGCGCCAGCAGCTTGGGGGGCCCGTACAATGAGCAGTTCTTC. It encodes CASSLGGPYNEQFF.

The chain employs TRBV6-2 or TRBV6-3 and TRBJ1-2; 8 bases are a match to TRBD1. CDR1 and CDR2 from the germline V gene are MNHEY and SVGEGT. The trim removed 5 bases at V and 7 bases at J, leaving 3 bases unmatched. This CDR3 is built from 12 residues. The CDR3 loop is CASSRDRPGYTF. DNA for the CDR3: TGTGCCAGCAGTAGGGACAGGCCTGGCTACACCTTC.

The chain links TRBV4-1 to TRBJ1-5; 12 bases are a match to TRBD1. The length of the CDR3 is 18 residues. J gave up 5 bases and V 2 bases, and 10 bases lay outside the gene matches. The germline CDR1 and CDR2 sequences are MGHRA and YSYEKL. The CDR3 bases are TGCGCCAGCAGCCAAAGGCTCGGGTGGGACAGGGGGCATCAGCCCCAGCATTTT. Protein sequence: CASSQRLGWDRGHQPQHF.

This clone was observed a few times. The V call is TRBV28, the J call TRBJ1-4; TRBD1 agrees at 7 bases. CDR3 length: 14 amino acids. CDR1 is MDHEN and CDR2 is SYDVKM in the germline V gene. Unmatched junction bases numbered 9, after V lost 6 bases and J lost 8 bases. Written as DNA, the CDR3 is TGTGCCAGCAGCTCAGGACAGGTAGTAGAAAAACTGTTTTTT. Protein sequence: CASSSGQVVEKLFF.

The CDR3 spells CASSQLQGVNEKLFF. Written as DNA, the CDR3 is TGTGCCAGCAGCCAACTACAGGGGGTTAATGAAAAACTGTTTTTT. The V and J genes are TRBV4-2 and TRBJ1-4, with 8 bases fitting TRBD1. CDR1 and CDR2 (germline): LGHNA, YNFKEQ. J lost 4 bases, V lost 2 bases, and 3 bases had no gene match. The CDR3 is 15 amino acids.

Here the CDR3 reads CASSITRGPGKASYNEQFF. In nucleotides, the CDR3 is TGTGCCAGTAGTATAACTAGGGGGCCGGGTAAGGCCTCCTACAATGAGCAGTTCTTC. V is TRBV19 and J is TRBJ2-1; 7 nucleotides agree with TRBD1. The V gene end was trimmed by 2 bases and the J gene end by 0 bases; junction bases not matched to a gene: 13. The germline V gene encodes CDR1 LNHDA and CDR2 SQIVND (reference sequence). The CDR3 spans 19 residues.

The chain uses TRBV27 and TRBJ2-1; 7 nucleotides line up with TRBD2. CDR1 is MNHEY, CDR2 SMNVEV, per germline (reference sequence). With V trimmed by 5 bases and J by 4 bases, 11 bases remained unmatched. This CDR3 is 16 amino acids long. CDR3 DNA sequence: TGTGCCAGCAGTCATCTTTCTAGCGGCCATTACAATGAGCAGTTCTTC. Amino acid sequence: CASSHLSSGHYNEQFF.

This clone came up a few times. The V and J genes are TRBV5-1 and TRBJ2-2; 7 nucleotides match TRBD2. The CDR3 has 15 residues. Germline V gene sequence: CDR1 SGHRS, CDR2 YFSETQ. With V trimmed by 1 base and J by 3 bases, 3 bases remained unmatched. The CDR3 loop reads CASSLSGGYTGELFF. The CDR3 bases are TGCGCCAGCAGCTTGTCGGGGGGTTACACCGGGGAGCTGTTTTTT.

This clone came up a few times. The CDR3 reads CASSLDRENTEAFF. The CDR3 DNA sequence: TGTGCCAGCAGCCTGGACAGGGAAAACACTGAAGCTTTCTTT. This chain links TRBV11-2 with TRBJ1-1; 8 bases are a match to TRBD1. J lost 2 bases, V lost 5 bases, and 4 bases had no gene match. Per germline, CDR1 SGHAT and CDR2 FQNNGV. This CDR3 contains 14 residues.

The rearrangement joins TRBV11-3 to TRBJ2-1; tentative D call: TRBD1 (5 bases). This CDR3 has 16 residues. Per germline, CDR1 SGHNT and CDR2 YENEEA. V dropped 0 bases and J dropped 6 bases, with 15 bases sitting between them. CDR3 residues: CASSLDAQWGSNEQFF. In DNA form, the CDR3 reads TGTGCCAGCAGCTTAGATGCCCAGTGGGGCTCCAATGAGCAGTTCTTC.

This clone was counted a single time. The chain links TRBV28 to TRBJ1-1; the D is unclear. Trimming removed 7 bases at V and 6 bases at J, with 21 bases between. The CDR3 extends over 15 amino acids. CDR1 MDHEN and CDR2 SYDVKM come from the germline V gene. The CDR3 spells CASTLTRGSPAEAFF. The CDR3 DNA reads as TGTGCCAGCACGTTAACACGGGGTTCCCCGGCTGAAGCTTTCTTT.

In the case of this clone: Distinct nucleotide sequences in the sample also encode this CDR3. V is TRBV5-1 and J is TRBJ1-2; D gene uncertain. Germline CDR1 and CDR2: SGHRS and YFSETQ. V lost 0 bases and J 1 base, leaving 4 bases between the germline ends. CDR3 length equals 13 residues. This CDR3 reads CASSLDSNYGYTF. The CDR3 DNA reads TGCGCCAGCAGCTTGGATAGTAACTATGGCTACACCTTC.

This rearrangement joins TRBV9 to TRBJ1-1; TRBD1 might be the D (5 bases). Per the germline V gene, CDR1 is SGDLS and CDR2 is YYNGEE. This CDR3 is built from 15 residues. V was trimmed by 0 bases and J by 1 base, leaving 10 bases between them. The CDR3 DNA is TGTGCCAGCAGCGTAGACAGCAGGGCGAACACTGAAGCTTTCTTT. Its protein product is CASSVDSRANTEAFF.

This chain links TRBV7-9 with TRBJ1-1, with a tentative D call TRBD1 (6 bases). V was shortened by 0 bases and J by 5 bases, with 10 bases between the two germline ends. Germline values: CDR1 SEHNR, CDR2 FQNEAQ (reference sequence). The CDR3 extends over 14 amino acids. CDR3 nucleotide sequence: TGTGCCAGCAGCTTAGCGGTACAGGGAACTGAAGCTTTCTTT. Translating gives CASSLAVQGTEAFF. Full variable domain (outside the CDR3, taken from reference TRBV7-9 and TRBJ1-1): DTGVSQNPRHKITKRGQNVTFRCDPISEHNRLYWYRQTLGQGPEFLTYFQNEAQLEKSRLLSDRFSAERPKGSFSTLEIQRTEQGDSAMYLCASSLAVQGTEAFFGQGTRLTVV.

The chain links TRBV7-9 to TRBJ2-1; D ambiguous. Germline values: CDR1 SEHNR, CDR2 FQNEAQ (reference sequence). Trimming removed 5 bases from V and 5 bases from J, with 7 bases in between. The CDR3 totals 12 residues. The CDR3: CASSPRDNEQFF. The CDR3 coding sequence is TGTGCCAGCAGCCCCCGGGACAATGAGCAGTTCTTC. The full variable domain, completed using reference TRBV7-9 and TRBJ2-1, is DTGVSQNPRHKITKRGQNVTFRCDPISEHNRLYWYRQTLGQGPEFLTYFQNEAQLEKSRLLSDRFSAERPKGSFSTLEIQRTEQGDSAMYLCASSPRDNEQFFGPGTRLTVL.

The chain carries TRBV2 and TRBJ2-5; D not resolved. Germline values: CDR1 SNHLY, CDR2 FYNNEI. The V end lost 4 bases, the J end lost 4 bases, and 10 bases lay between the germline ends. There are 13 residues in the CDR3. CDR3 protein: CASSVRLAETQYF. The DNA of the CDR3 is TGTGCCAGCAGTGTTAGACTTGCAGAGACCCAGTACTTC.

The genes are TRBV11-1 and TRBJ1-2; 8 bases line up with TRBD1. Trimming at V came to 5 bases and at J to 7 bases, leaving 9 bases not matched to a gene. This CDR3 is built from 14 residues. Germline lookup yields CDR1 SGHAT and CDR2 FQDESV (reference sequence). CDR3 DNA: TGTGCCAGCAGCCTACAGGGGGAAATCGGTGGCTACACCTTC. Encoded protein: CASSLQGEIGGYTF.

In this sample, this clone turned up a few times. This sequence joins TRBV12-2 and TRBJ2-2; TRBD2 is the table's D call and was not checked against the DNA. TRBV12-2 is a known pseudogene. The CDR3 is made up of 20 amino acids. The CDR3, as DNA: TGTGCAAGTCGCTTAGGGGCTAGCGGGAGTCTGCCGTGGGGCACCGGGGAGCTGTTTTTT. It specifies CASRLGASGSLPWGTGELFF.

The chain employs TRBV6-1 and TRBJ2-1; 8 bases fit TRBD1. The length of the CDR3 is 16 residues. Germline V CDR1 and CDR2: MNHNS, SASEGT. Trimming took 4 bases from V and 7 from J; bases not matched to a gene: 12. The CDR3 region has the DNA TGTGCCAGCAGTGGGCTCGGACAGGGAAATATTAATGAGCAGTTCTTC. It specifies CASSGLGQGNINEQFF.

V and J are TRBV18 and TRBJ1-2, with 8 bases fitting TRBD1. The V and J ends lost 3 bases and 3 bases, in that order; junction bases with no gene match: 6. The CDR3 is 15 amino acids. The germline CDR1 and CDR2 sequences are KGHSH and LQKENI. The CDR3 nucleotides read TGTGCCAGCTCACCGGTAGGACAGGGCTACTATGGCTACACCTTC. This gives the protein CASSPVGQGYYGYTF.